This T cell receptor beta chain originates from a study of blood T cells in healthy people across ages. CDR3 length: 16 amino acids. V was clipped by 3 bases and J by 0 bases, with 14 bases between them. The germline gives CDR1 SEHNR, CDR2 FQNEAQ (reference sequence). Primed by a sample-barcoded 5' primer and a J-beta primer mix, a second PCR proceeded for roughly 7 to 11 cycles. All samples yielded 3 million or more CDR3-containing paired-end reads. TCRdb processed the 5' RACE reads anew with MiXCR; each CDR3 protein has one entry. The data contain 850,000 to 1,300,000 distinct CDR3 sequences, 35% to 55% of them singletons. This clonotype was seen more than once but under ten times.

Sequences were obtained from blood. This clonotype was sampled from a woman aged 60-75 years in good health. The genes are TRBV7-9 and TRBJ2-5; a weak D match, TRBD2 (5 bases). This CDR3 is CASSFFGVEDQETQYF. The CDR3 nucleotides are TGTGCCAGCAGCTTTTTCGGGGTGGAGGACCAAGAGACCCAGTACTTC. The full variable domain, in which reference TRBV7-9 and TRBJ2-5 provide the parts outside the CDR3, is DTGVSQNPRHKITKRGQNVTFRCDPISEHNRLYWYRQTLGQGPEFLTYFQNEAQLEKSRLLSDRFSAERPKGSFSTLEIQRTEQGDSAMYLCASSFFGVEDQETQYFGPGTRLLVL.